The clone carrying this TCR beta chain appeared many times. The source of the sample is a study of neurological immune-mediated disorders. Looked up from germline, CDR1 is SGDLS and CDR2 is YYNGEE. CDR3 length: 13 residues. V lost 0 bases, J lost 5 bases, and 9 bases lay in between. TCRdb ran MiXCR on the 5' RACE reads and lists one entry per CDR3 protein. The table has some 31,000 distinct CDR3 sequences, 4.6% seen once. The sequenced material came from PBMCs. The chain has TRBV9 and TRBJ2-7; no clear D. This TCR came from a man between 18 and 35 years old in good health. The CDR3 sequence is CASSVGWWDEQYF. The CDR3 DNA reads as TGTGCCAGCAGCGTAGGGTGGTGGGACGAGCAGTACTTC. The entire variable domain, with the rest obtained from reference TRBV9 and TRBJ2-7, is as follows: DSGVTQTPKHLITATGQRVTLRCSPRSGDLSVYWYQQSLDQGLQFLIQYYNGEERAKGNILERFSAQQFPDLHSELNLSSLELGDSALYFCASSVGWWDEQYFGPGTRLTVT.